The clone carrying this T cell receptor (beta chain) was seen a handful of times. Sample time point: patch test 1, 2 weeks after DPC sensitization. Documented treatment: therapeutic diphenylcyclopropenone sensitization with weekly scalp DPC. This CDR3 spans 16 amino acids. The germline gives CDR1 LNHNV, CDR2 YYDKDF (reference sequence). V lost 1 base, J lost 5 bases, and 7 bases stayed unmatched. TCRdb analysed the RACE reads with MiXCR anew, one entry per CDR3 protein. The repertoire holds about 99,000 distinct CDR3 sequences, around 12% seen once, with 2.1% in the top ten. This entry belongs to a study of human T cells and chemical hapten exposure.

This clonotype was obtained from a woman between 35 and 50 years old with alopecia areata. Some clones in this sample may be carry-over from other donors' samples. The chain uses TRBV15 and TRBJ2-4; 8 nucleotides align to TRBD2. The specimen was whole blood, collected in connection with sensitization to the hapten diphenylcyclopropenone (DPC). The DNA of the CDR3 is TGTGCCACCAGCAGAGGGGTAGCGGGGCTTCAAAACATTCAGTACTTC. Protein product: CATSRGVAGLQNIQYF.